This entry lists 23 T cell receptor beta chains sequenced from one sample in a study of CD8+ T cells in alopecia areata (dated by TCRdb to the late 2010s). Receptors were amplified or captured by the immunoSEQ multiplex PCR assay. To provide template for TCR sequencing, every sample had RNA extracted and reverse transcribed into cDNA. TCRdb limited this immuneACCESS table to in-frame rearrangements with V and J called. A share of clones is missing; checked studies link under half to unresolved V genes, and the rest is unexplained. The sample table holds about 250,000 clones, of which over 45% were seen once. More than 0.85% of the sample rests with the top ten. This specimen's treatment or condition label, per the study, means: oral pan-JAK inhibitor, 5-10 mg twice daily. The source material was CD4+ T cells sorted from blood, sampled between weeks 51 and 54, from a patient treated with tofacitinib. These receptors were collected from a human donor with alopecia areata.

This chain links TRBV19 with TRBJ1-5, with 9 nucleotides matching TRBD1. The ends lost 7 bases at V and 5 bases at J; junction bases unmatched: 3. The CDR3 has 13 amino acids. In germline, CDR1 is LNHDA, CDR2 SQIVND (reference sequence). The DNA for the CDR3 is TGTGCCAGTAAGGACAGGGGTTATCAGCCCCAGCATTTT. It encodes CASKDRGYQPQHF.

This sequence joins TRBV6-6 and TRBJ2-7, with TRBD2 matching 8 bases. The CDR3 loop spans 14 amino acids. Germline V CDR1 and CDR2: MNHNY, SVGAGI (reference sequence). J gave up 6 bases and V 0 bases, and 4 bases lay outside the gene matches. The CDR3, as DNA: TGTGCCAGCAGTTACTCTGGGACTAGGGGCGAGCAGTACTTC. This translates into CASSYSGTRGEQYF.

This sequence joins TRBV10-3 and TRBJ2-5; D gene uncertain. The CDR3 spans 13 residues. Germline loops: CDR1 ENHRY, CDR2 SYGVKD. The germline V and J ends were trimmed by 5 bases and 0 bases, with 7 bases remaining between them. The CDR3, as DNA: TGTGCCATCAGTTCGTTCGACCAAGAGACCCAGTACTTC. The encoded protein is CAISSFDQETQYF.

The V and J genes are TRBV25-1 and TRBJ2-1; 11 positions agree with TRBD1. This CDR3 comprises 18 residues. Germline CDR1 and CDR2: MGHDK and SYGVNS. V lost 3 bases to trimming and J lost 5 bases; unmatched junction nucleotides: 12. The CDR3 sequence: CASSETRTGGGMNNEQFF. In DNA, the CDR3 is TGTGCCAGCAGTGAGACCCGGACAGGGGGCGGAATGAACAATGAGCAGTTCTTC.

As concerns this clone: Other DNA sequences within the sample encode an identical CDR3. J is TRBJ2-1 and V is TRBV5-1; D is perhaps TRBD1 or TRBD2 (5 bases each). The length of the CDR3 is 13 residues. CDR1 and CDR2 from the germline V gene are SGHRS and YFSETQ. Deletions cut 4 bases from V and 5 bases from J, with 10 bases between. DNA of the CDR3: TGCGCCAGCAGCCTGGGACGTAACAATGAGCAGTTCTTC. Its translation: CASSLGRNNEQFF.

The chain links TRBV30 to TRBJ2-5; 9 bases are a match to TRBD1. Trimming took 0 bases from V and 5 from J; bases not matched to a gene: 13. The CDR3 consists of 17 residues. CDR1 is GTSNPN and CDR2 is SVGIG in the germline V gene (reference sequence). This CDR3 is CAWSVKGQGVLSETQYF. CDR3 sequence (DNA): TGTGCCTGGAGTGTAAAGGGACAGGGAGTGCTAAGCGAGACCCAGTACTTC.

V and J are TRBV2 and TRBJ2-7; a weak D match, TRBD2 (6 bases). From germline, CDR1 is SNHLY and CDR2 FYNNEI. The CDR3 contains 11 residues. V was clipped by 5 bases and J by 6 bases, with 8 bases between them. CDR3 protein: CASSLEGEQYF. CDR3 bases: TGTGCCAGCAGTCTGGAGGGCGAGCAGTACTTC. The variable domain in full, with the rest retrieved from reference TRBV2 and TRBJ2-7, is EPEVTQTPSHQVTQMGQEVILRCVPISNHLYFYWYRQILGQKVEFLVSFYNNEISEKSEIFDDQFSVERPDGSNFTLKIRSTKLEDSAMYFCASSLEGEQYFGPGTRLTVT.

This chain links TRBV11-2 with TRBJ1-2; possible D gene TRBD1, 5 bases. Germline CDR1 and CDR2: SGHAT and FQNNGV. Trimming removed 0 bases at V and 2 bases at J, with 10 bases between. CDR3 length: 15 residues. CDR3 in DNA: TGTGCCAGCAGCTTAGAGTCCCGGGGGAACTATGGCTACACCTTC. Translation: CASSLESRGNYGYTF.

The rearrangement joins TRBV23-1 to TRBJ1-2; D perhaps matches TRBD1 (5 bases). TRBV23-1 falls under the ORF class, with uncertain function. V was shortened by 2 bases and J by 2 bases, with 12 bases between the two germline ends. The CDR3 contains 15 residues. CDR3 DNA: TGCGCCAGCAGTCAAACCAGGGTATCCAACTATGGCTACACCTTC. Amino acid sequence: CASSQTRVSNYGYTF.

The chain recombines TRBV5-1 with TRBJ2-5; D gene uncertain. Trimming pared 9 bases from V and 3 bases from J, leaving 15 bases between. This CDR3 spans 13 amino acids. Germline CDR1 is SGHRS and CDR2 is YFSETQ. CDR3 loop: CATSYPAEETQYF. The CDR3 nucleotides read TGCGCCACCTCCTACCCGGCAGAAGAGACCCAGTACTTC.

CDR3 in DNA: TGTGCCAGCAGTTTAGAGGGGGAACACTTGAACACTGAAGCTTTCTTT. It translates to CASSLEGEHLNTEAFF. J is TRBJ1-1 and V is TRBV7-3; perhaps TRBD1 as D (6 bases). The germline V gene has CDR1 SGHTA and CDR2 FQGTGA. V lost 6 bases and J 0 bases, leaving 17 bases between the germline ends. This CDR3 has 16 amino acids.

The rearrangement links TRBV6-5 to TRBJ2-7, with 7 bases aligning to TRBD1. CDR3 size: 14 residues. V shed 5 bases and J 2 bases; nucleotides not matched to a gene: 6. The germline V gene encodes CDR1 MNHEY and CDR2 SVGAGI. The CDR3 DNA sequence: TGTGCCAGCAGTAACACAGGGGTACCCTACGAGCAGTACTTC. Encoded protein: CASSNTGVPYEQYF.

The chain employs TRBV5-6 and TRBJ1-2, with unresolved D. Germline V lookup: CDR1 SGHDT, CDR2 YYEEEE. The CDR3 loop spans 12 amino acids. V lost 3 bases, J lost 4 bases, and 7 bases lay in between. The CDR3 bases are TGTGCCAGCAGCTCGCAGGTCTATGGCTACACCTTC. It translates to CASSSQVYGYTF.

The rearrangement uses TRBV15 and TRBJ2-5; D possibly corresponds to TRBD2 (5 bases). V lost 6 bases to trimming and J lost 5 bases, with 10 bases between them. The CDR3 length is 12 residues. In germline, CDR1 is LNHNV, CDR2 YYDKDF (reference sequence). CDR3 loop: CATSELAETQYF. CDR3 sequence (DNA): TGTGCCACCAGTGAGCTAGCCGAGACCCAGTACTTC.

This sequence joins TRBV27 and TRBJ2-5, with D possibly being TRBD1 or TRBD2 (6 bases each). Germline V CDR1 and CDR2: MNHEY, SMNVEV (reference sequence). This CDR3 spans 15 amino acids. V gave up 5 bases and J gave up 2 bases, with 15 bases separating them. The DNA for the CDR3 is TGTGCCAGCAGTCCCTGGAAAGGGGGGCAAGAGACCCAGTACTTC. It is translated as CASSPWKGGQETQYF.

The J gene is TRBJ2-3, the V gene TRBV5-1; TRBD1 matches 7 bases. CDR1 is SGHRS and CDR2 is YFSETQ in the germline V gene. V trimming: 4 bases; J trimming: 5 bases; junction bases outside the gene matches: 7. This CDR3 has 14 amino acids. The CDR3: CASSPYRGGDTQYF. The DNA of the CDR3 is TGCGCCAGCAGCCCTTACAGGGGTGGAGATACGCAGTATTTT. Drawing the rest from reference TRBV5-1 and TRBJ2-3, the complete variable domain is KAGVTQTPRYLIKTRGQQVTLSCSPISGHRSVSWYQQTPGQGLQFLFEYFSETQRNKGNFPGRFSGRQFSNSRSEMNVSTLELGDSALYLCASSPYRGGDTQYFGPGTRLTVL.

The chain carries TRBV7-9 and TRBJ2-4, with TRBD1 matching over 7 bases. Germline assignment: CDR1 SEHNR and CDR2 FQNEAQ (reference sequence). This CDR3 is 16 amino acids long. Trimming cost V 5 bases and J 3 bases; bases outside gene matches: 10. The CDR3 sequence: CASSPMTGFGKNIQYF. DNA of the CDR3: TGTGCCAGCAGCCCGATGACAGGGTTTGGCAAAAACATTCAGTACTTC.

The chain joins TRBV30 to TRBJ1-3; no clear D gene. Trimming cost V 5 bases and J 0 bases, with 17 bases left between them. This CDR3 is 16 amino acids long. Germline lookup yields CDR1 GTSNPN and CDR2 SVGIG (reference sequence). The CDR3 region is CAWGDGRPSSGNTIYF. The CDR3 coding sequence is TGTGCCTGGGGTGACGGGAGGCCCAGCTCTGGAAACACCATATATTTT. The complete variable domain, with remaining parts taken from reference TRBV30 and TRBJ1-3, reads SQTIHQWPATLVQPVGSPLSLECTVEGTSNPNLYWYRQAAGRGLQLLFYSVGIGQISSEVPQNLSASRPQDRQFILSSKKLLLSDSGFYLCAWGDGRPSSGNTIYFGEGSWLTVV.

The chain is built from TRBV20-1 and TRBJ1-1, with D hard to call. The CDR3 extends over 11 amino acids. V lost 3 bases, J lost 3 bases, and 5 bases lay in between. CDR1 is DFQATT, CDR2 SNEGSKA, per germline (reference sequence). The CDR3 loop reads CSARRDTEAFF. As DNA, the CDR3 is TGCAGTGCTAGGCGGGACACTGAAGCTTTCTTT.

This clone was seen a handful of times. The chain is built from TRBV15 and TRBJ2-7; D may match TRBD1 or TRBD2 (5 bases each). In germline, CDR1 is LNHNV, CDR2 YYDKDF (reference sequence). There are 14 residues in the CDR3. V lost 5 bases to trimming and J lost 5 bases, with 16 bases between them. The CDR3 is CATSPREGDHEQYF. The CDR3 DNA is TGTGCCACCAGCCCCAGGGAAGGGGACCACGAGCAGTACTTC.

The chain is built from TRBV5-1 and TRBJ2-5, with no clear D. The ends were cut back, 3 bases at V and 2 bases at J, with 5 bases in the middle. This CDR3 spans 12 amino acids. In germline, CDR1 is SGHRS, CDR2 YFSETQ. CDR3 in DNA: TGCGCCAGCAGCTCCCAACAAGAGACCCAGTACTTC. Its protein is CASSSQQETQYF.

This chain links TRBV10-1 with TRBJ2-1; 13 nucleotides agree with TRBD2. The CDR3 contains 14 residues. V shed 8 bases, J shed 2 bases, and the junction held 0 bases outside the gene matches. Germline V gene lookup returns CDR1 WNHNN and CDR2 SYGVQD (reference sequence). The CDR3 reads CASGTSGAYNEQFF. The CDR3 DNA reads TGCGCCAGCGGGACTAGCGGGGCCTACAATGAGCAGTTCTTC.

This clone was seen a single time. J is TRBJ1-1 and V is TRBV6-5; 8 bases line up with TRBD1. Looked up from germline, CDR1 is MNHEY and CDR2 is SVGAGI. The CDR3 loop spans 16 amino acids. Unmatched junction bases numbered 7, after V lost 4 bases and J lost 0 bases. The CDR3 reads CASSFTGGPMNTEAFF. The CDR3 bases are TGTGCCAGCAGTTTTACAGGGGGTCCCATGAACACTGAAGCTTTCTTT.